These 25 T cell receptor beta chains were all obtained from the same sample, sequenced in a study of CD8 T cells in Susac syndrome. Random hexamers were used to reverse transcribe the RNA input (about 0.5 to 1 ug). In TCRdb, the immunoSEQ multiplex PCR reads were re-called with MiXCR into one record per CDR3 protein. This sample has some 150,000 distinct CDR3 sequences; almost 96% occur once, and the top ten carry roughly 0.08%. Material: CD4+ T cells from PBMCs. The receptors stem from a human donor with Susac syndrome.

The chain recombines TRBV6-5 with TRBJ2-7; no clear D gene. The CDR3 is made up of 13 amino acids. Trimming took off 6 bases at V and 6 bases at J, with 15 bases between the two ends. Germline lookup yields CDR1 MNHEY and CDR2 SVGAGI. CDR3: CASRTVSLPEQYF. DNA of the CDR3: TGTGCCAGCAGAACCGTTAGCTTACCCGAGCAGTACTTC.

The V call is TRBV28, the J call TRBJ2-7; D may be TRBD1 or TRBD2 (5 bases each). Trimming pared 8 bases from V and 3 bases from J, leaving 14 bases between. Germline assignment: CDR1 MDHEN and CDR2 SYDVKM. The length of the CDR3 is 13 residues. CDR3: CASRTGRVYEQYF. The CDR3 coding sequence is TGTGCCAGCCGTACGGGACGGGTCTACGAGCAGTACTTC.

The chain joins TRBV7-3 to TRBJ2-5; tentatively, D is TRBD2 (6 bases). Trimming shortened V by 5 bases and J by 5 bases, and 15 bases separated the two germline ends. This CDR3 contains 14 residues. The germline V gene encodes CDR1 SGHTA and CDR2 FQGTGA. The CDR3, as DNA: TGTGCCAGCAGCCATAGCGGCGAAGGGGAGACCCAGTACTTC. As protein: CASSHSGEGETQYF.

The J gene is TRBJ2-2, the V gene TRBV9, with D possibly TRBD1 on 5 matching bases. In germline, CDR1 is SGDLS, CDR2 YYNGEE. CDR3 length: 16 residues. With 0 bases removed from V and 1 base from J, the gap between germline ends came to 10 bases. CDR3 loop: CASSVDGAVNTGELFF. The CDR3 nucleotides read TGTGCCAGCAGCGTAGATGGGGCAGTGAACACCGGGGAGCTGTTTTTT. Looking up the rest from reference TRBV9 and TRBJ2-2 gives the full variable domain: DSGVTQTPKHLITATGQRVTLRCSPRSGDLSVYWYQQSLDQGLQFLIQYYNGEERAKGNILERFSAQQFPDLHSELNLSSLELGDSALYFCASSVDGAVNTGELFFGEGSRLTVL.

The J gene is TRBJ2-1, the V gene TRBV27; D gene unclear. Germline CDR1 reads MNHEY; CDR2 reads SMNVEV (reference sequence). The CDR3 has 15 amino acids. Trimming took off 5 bases at V and 1 base at J, with 12 bases between the two ends. CDR3 DNA: TGTGCCAGCAGTCGCTTCCATCTATCCTACAATGAGCAGTTCTTC. Residues: CASSRFHLSYNEQFF.

CDR3 in amino acids: CASSRDTANYGYTF. In nucleotides, the CDR3 is TGTGCCAGCAGTCGGGACACCGCTAACTATGGCTACACCTTC. The chain is built from TRBV6-1 and TRBJ1-2; maybe TRBD1 (6 bases). V gave up 5 bases and J gave up 0 bases, with 10 bases separating them. The CDR3 contains 14 residues. Germline V gene sequence: CDR1 MNHNS, CDR2 SASEGT.

The genes are TRBV11-2 and TRBJ2-1; D not resolved. Germline values: CDR1 SGHAT, CDR2 FQNNGV. The CDR3 spans 14 residues. Trimming pared 1 base from V and 7 bases from J, leaving 11 bases between. The CDR3: CASSLGVRSNEQFF. The CDR3 bases are TGTGCCAGCAGCTTAGGGGTTAGATCGAATGAGCAGTTCTTC.

V is TRBV12-3 or TRBV12-4 and J is TRBJ1-1; no reliable D call. CDR3 size: 14 residues. The germline V and J ends were trimmed by 1 base and 1 base, with 7 bases remaining between them. CDR3 sequence: CASSLGLRNTEAFF. Written as DNA, the CDR3 is TGTGCCAGCAGTTTAGGACTCAGGAACACTGAAGCTTTCTTT.

The gene calls are TRBV3-1 and TRBJ2-7; D remains unclear. Germline V lookup: CDR1 LGHDT, CDR2 YNNKEL (reference sequence). The V gene lost 1 base and the J gene lost 3 bases, with 7 bases spanning the gap. This CDR3 has 13 residues. This chain's CDR3 is CASSQGKFYEQYF. The CDR3 DNA follows: TGTGCCAGCAGCCAAGGGAAGTTCTACGAGCAGTACTTC.

The genes are TRBV12-3 or TRBV12-4 and TRBJ1-4; tentatively, D is TRBD1 (6 bases). V lost 6 bases to trimming and J lost 7 bases, with 21 bases between them. This CDR3 has 16 amino acids. The CDR3 bases are TGTGCCAGCAGCCCTAGGACAGCCCCGGGTATTGAAAAACTGTTTTTT. This translates into CASSPRTAPGIEKLFF.

This chain links TRBV28 with TRBJ2-7; possibly TRBD1 or TRBD2 for D (6 bases each). The CDR3 is made up of 14 amino acids. Trimming stripped 3 bases from V and 5 bases from J, with 14 bases between. Germline CDR1 and CDR2: MDHEN and SYDVKM. CDR3 DNA: TGTGCCAGCAGTTTTACGGGGGCTGGCGACGAGCAGTACTTC. Translated, it gives CASSFTGAGDEQYF.

The chain combines TRBV12-3 or TRBV12-4 with TRBJ1-1, with TRBD1 as a possible D gene (5 bases). The CDR3 has 14 amino acids. Deletions cut 6 bases from V and 1 base from J, with 12 bases between. DNA for the CDR3: TGTGCCAGCAGCAGGGAGGAGGGGAACACTGAAGCTTTCTTT. Protein product: CASSREEGNTEAFF.

A single count supports this clonotype. The chain combines TRBV9 with TRBJ1-2, with D possibly TRBD1 on 5 matching bases. Germline V gene sequence: CDR1 SGDLS, CDR2 YYNGEE. The V end lost 3 bases, the J end lost 1 base, and 13 bases lay between the germline ends. The CDR3 extends over 15 amino acids. The CDR3 DNA follows: TGTGCCAGCAGCGCCGGGGACCGCCTTAACTATGGCTACACCTTC. Protein: CASSAGDRLNYGYTF.

The chain recombines TRBV29-1 with TRBJ2-4, with D perhaps matching TRBD1 (5 bases). The CDR3 extends over 14 amino acids. Per the germline V gene, CDR1 is SQVTM and CDR2 is ANQGSEA. The V gene lost 4 bases and the J gene lost 0 bases, with 10 bases spanning the gap. The CDR3 loop reads CSVGTKLAKNIQYF. CDR3 coding DNA: TGCAGCGTTGGGACAAAATTAGCCAAAAACATTCAGTACTTC.

The chain is built from TRBV29-1 and TRBJ2-3; 10 nucleotides line up with TRBD1. This CDR3 is 16 amino acids long. Trimming at V came to 8 bases and at J to 1 base, leaving 12 bases not matched to a gene. Germline V gene data show CDR1 as SQVTM and CDR2 as ANQGSEA. This CDR3 reads CSTRQGATIGTDTQYF. CDR3 coding DNA: TGCAGCACACGACAGGGGGCTACTATCGGCACAGATACGCAGTATTTT.

J is TRBJ1-6 and V is TRBV7-9; 7 bases are a match to TRBD1. Germline loops: CDR1 SEHNR, CDR2 FQNEAQ (reference sequence). The CDR3 extends over 14 amino acids. V gave up 3 bases and J gave up 13 bases; unmatched junction bases: 9. CDR3 protein: CASSFSGGSPPLHF. As DNA, the CDR3 is TGTGCCAGCAGCTTTTCAGGGGGGTCCCCTCCCCTCCACTTT.

The V call is TRBV25-1, the J call TRBJ2-3, with 8 nucleotides matching TRBD1. The CDR3 extends over 13 amino acids. V shed 8 bases and J 1 base; nucleotides not matched to a gene: 2. Germline CDR1 is MGHDK and CDR2 is SYGVNS. CDR3 sequence reads: CASQGAGTDTQYF. The CDR3 DNA is TGTGCCAGCCAGGGGGCAGGCACAGATACGCAGTATTTT.

This chain links TRBV3-1 with TRBJ2-1; 12 nucleotides match TRBD2. This CDR3 has 18 residues. Unmatched junction bases numbered 8, after V lost 0 bases and J lost 5 bases. From germline, CDR1 is LGHDT and CDR2 YNNKEL (reference sequence). The CDR3 bases are TGTGCCAGCAGCCAAGATCCTTGGACTAGCGGGGACCACAATGAGCAGTTCTTC. It specifies CASSQDPWTSGDHNEQFF.

V usage is TRBV3-1 and J usage is TRBJ1-5; D not certain. This CDR3 has 13 amino acids. The V and J ends lost 4 bases and 6 bases respectively, with 10 bases between them. Germline CDR1 is LGHDT and CDR2 is YNNKEL (reference sequence). The DNA for the CDR3 is TGTGCCAGCAGCCCGGACGGCAGTCAGCCCCAGCATTTT. It is translated as CASSPDGSQPQHF. The full variable domain, in which reference TRBV3-1 and TRBJ1-5 provide the parts outside the CDR3, is DTAVSQTPKYLVTQMGNDKSIKCEQNLGHDTMYWYKQDSKKFLKIMFSYNNKELIINETVPNRFSPKSPDKAHLNLHINSLELGDSAVYFCASSPDGSQPQHFGDGTRLSIL.

The chain has TRBV9 and TRBJ2-2, with D possibly called TRBD1 or TRBD2 (5 bases each). The V gene lost 2 bases and the J gene lost 3 bases, with 8 bases spanning the gap. There are 14 residues in the CDR3. Germline V gene sequence: CDR1 SGDLS, CDR2 YYNGEE. As DNA, the CDR3 is TGTGCCAGCAGCGTGGGGACGGACACCGGGGAGCTGTTTTTT. Encoded protein: CASSVGTDTGELFF.

The chain employs TRBV7-3 and TRBJ2-5, with TRBD2 as a possible D gene (7 bases). CDR3 length: 15 residues. Germline V gene sequence: CDR1 SGHTA, CDR2 FQGTGA. V lost 1 base and J lost 4, with 13 bases in between. CDR3 protein: CASSLSGGRGETQYF. DNA of the CDR3: TGTGCCAGCAGCTTAAGCGGGGGCCGGGGAGAGACCCAGTACTTC. Drawing the rest from reference TRBV7-3 and TRBJ2-5, the complete variable domain is GAGVSQTPSNKVTEKGKYVELRCDPISGHTALYWYRQSLGQGPEFLIYFQGTGAADDSGLPNDRFFAVRPEGSVSTLKIQRTERGDSAVYLCASSLSGGRGETQYFGPGTRLLVL.

The chain links TRBV6-1 to TRBJ2-7; 14 bases map to TRBD2. This CDR3 is 18 amino acids long. CDR1 is MNHNS, CDR2 SASEGT, per germline. With V trimmed by 3 bases and J by 2 bases, 9 bases remained unmatched. The CDR3: CASSEFGTSGGRPYEQYF. DNA for the CDR3: TGTGCCAGCAGTGAGTTTGGGACTAGCGGGGGCCGCCCCTACGAGCAGTACTTC.

This chain joins TRBV20-1 and TRBJ1-1; D is ambiguous. This CDR3 has 12 residues. V was pared by 8 bases and J by 3 bases, with 13 bases between. The germline V gene encodes CDR1 DFQATT and CDR2 SNEGSKA (reference sequence). The CDR3 coding sequence is TGCAGTTGCGCTCAGGTACACACTGAAGCTTTCTTT. Protein sequence: CSCAQVHTEAFF.

The chain combines TRBV20-1 with TRBJ2-7; 13 bases match TRBD2. CDR3 length equals 18 residues. Trimming at V came to 7 bases and at J to 4 bases, leaving 19 bases not matched to a gene. From germline, CDR1 is DFQATT and CDR2 SNEGSKA (reference sequence). The CDR3 region has the DNA TGCAGTGTTCTGAACCCCACTAGCGGGGGGGTCCATCGGTACGAGCAGTACTTC. Translation: CSVLNPTSGGVHRYEQYF.

The chain joins TRBV3-1 to TRBJ1-2; TRBD1 might be the D (5 bases). The CDR3 has 11 residues. Germline V lookup: CDR1 LGHDT, CDR2 YNNKEL (reference sequence). V was pared by 9 bases and J by 4 bases, with 9 bases between. The CDR3 coding sequence is TGTGCCAGTCAGGGCACCTATGGCTACACCTTC. Amino acids: CASQGTYGYTF.